A single sample gave rise to the 3 T cell receptor beta chains below, sequenced in a study of identical twins. Each CDR3 protein gets one entry after TCRdb re-called the 5' RACE reads with MiXCR. Of about 200,000 distinct CDR3 sequences detected, 7.5% appear once; the ten largest clones hold around 1.8%. The same data also went into a second study, on yellow fever vaccine responses in identical twins.

The sample taken for sequencing was memory (CD45RO+) T cells sorted from blood. The receptors were gathered from a woman aged 18-29 years in good health.

This clonotype has ten or more counts. This rearrangement joins TRBV5-1 to TRBJ2-3, with 7 nucleotides matching TRBD1. In germline, CDR1 is SGHRS, CDR2 YFSETQ. The CDR3 has 15 amino acids. With 7 bases clipped from V and 2 bases from J, the junction kept 10 bases outside the gene matches. CDR3 region: CASANPGQFTDTQYF. The CDR3 bases are TGCGCCAGCGCGAATCCGGGACAGTTCACAGATACGCAGTATTTT.

This clonotype was observed at least ten times. The V gene is TRBV12-3 or TRBV12-4, the J gene TRBJ2-7; 8 bases are shared with TRBD2. The V gene end was trimmed by 5 bases and the J gene end by 5 bases; junction bases not matched to a gene: 5. This CDR3 is built from 13 residues. The CDR3 DNA follows: TGTGCCAGCAGTCGCGGGACTAGGGACGAGCAGTACTTC. Encoded protein: CASSRGTRDEQYF.

This clonotype showed up many times. J is TRBJ2-3 and V is TRBV15; 7 nucleotides match TRBD2. The length of the CDR3 is 16 residues. J lost 3 bases, V lost 0 bases, and 6 bases had no gene match. The germline gives CDR1 LNHNV, CDR2 YYDKDF (reference sequence). The CDR3 region has the DNA TGTGCCACCAGCAGAGATCCCAAGGGAGGGACAGATACGCAGTATTTT. Encoded protein: CATSRDPKGGTDTQYF.